Following are 18 T cell receptor beta chains from one sample sequenced in a study of blood T cell repertoires in COVID-19. Profiling relied on immunoSEQ multiplex PCR, and the TCRdb table lists in-frame clones only, not all of them. The table has about 210,000 clones, approximately 80% seen once. The sample taken for sequencing was PBMCs or T cells enriched from blood (not recorded which). The receptor set was obtained from a woman between 50 and 59 years old with acute COVID-19.

This clone was seen a handful of times. The chain combines TRBV28 with TRBJ1-5, with 7 positions matching TRBD1. The CDR3 runs to 14 residues. The germline CDR1 and CDR2 sequences are MDHEN and SYDVKM. The V segment lost 6 bases and the J segment 7 bases; nucleotides outside the gene matches: 9. CDR3 in DNA: TGTGCCAGCAGGCACAGGGGCCTGGGGCAGCCCCAGCATTTT. Protein: CASRHRGLGQPQHF.

The gene calls are TRBV4-1 and TRBJ1-6; 7 bases fit TRBD1. Germline CDR1 reads MGHRA; CDR2 reads YSYEKL. Trimming removed 0 bases from V and 9 bases from J; junction bases left unmatched: 5. The CDR3 is 15 residues long. The DNA for the CDR3 is TGCGCCAGCAGCCAAGAAAGGGGGGACAGTTCACCCCTCCACTTT. This encodes CASSQERGDSSPLHF.

This clone was detected only a few times. Other nucleotide sequences from this sample produce the same CDR3. The chain combines TRBV3-1 (or the pseudogene TRBV3-2) with TRBJ2-2, with D unclear. Germline CDR1 and CDR2: LGHDT and YNNKEL (reference sequence). CDR3 size: 14 residues. V was cut by 3 bases and J by 2 bases, with 7 bases left in between. The CDR3 loop reads CASSHSRNTGELFF. CDR3 bases: TGTGCCAGCAGCCATTCTAGAAACACCGGGGAGCTGTTTTTT.

The chain employs TRBV5-5 and TRBJ1-5, with 8 bases matching TRBD1. This CDR3 contains 17 residues. V lost 9 bases to trimming and J lost 1 base; unmatched junction nucleotides: 15. Per the germline V gene, CDR1 is SGHKS and CDR2 is YYEKEE (reference sequence). DNA for the CDR3: TGTGCCAAAGGAGGACAGGGCGGCCCCCCGAGCAATCAGCCCCAGCATTTT. Translation gives CAKGGQGGPPSNQPQHF.

The chain uses TRBV7-8 and TRBJ2-7; no firm D call. V shed 2 bases and J shed 1 base, with 9 bases lying between them. The length of the CDR3 is 14 residues. Germline CDR1 SGHVS, CDR2 FQNEAQ. As DNA, the CDR3 is TGTGCCAGCAGCTTATATAGCCAGTCCTACGAGCAGTACTTC. Its translation is CASSLYSQSYEQYF.

This chain links TRBV7-8 with TRBJ2-1, with 7 bases identical to TRBD2. The germline CDR1 and CDR2 sequences are SGHVS and FQNEAQ. The V gene end was trimmed by 0 bases and the J gene end by 2 bases; junction bases not matched to a gene: 4. This CDR3 spans 16 amino acids. DNA for the CDR3: TGTGCCAGCAGCTTAGCGGGCGGGAGTACCTACAATGAGCAGTTCTTC. Translating gives CASSLAGGSTYNEQFF. The full variable domain, rest sourced from reference TRBV7-8 and TRBJ2-1, is GAGVSQSPRYKVAKRGQDVALRCDPISGHVSLFWYQQALGQGPEFLTYFQNEAQLDKSGLPSDRFFAERPEGSVSTLKIQRTQQEDSAVYLCASSLAGGSTYNEQFFGPGTRLTVL.

The table lists this clone with a count of one. V usage is TRBV7-2 and J usage is TRBJ1-1; D is unclear. Trimming took 4 bases from V and 4 from J, leaving 10 bases between them. The germline gives CDR1 SGHTA, CDR2 FQGNSA. The CDR3 consists of 13 residues. DNA for the CDR3: TGTGCCAGCAGCTCCCGGGTCCTCACTGAAGCTTTCTTT. Protein: CASSSRVLTEAFF.

The chain uses TRBV5-1 and TRBJ2-2, with 8 bases that match TRBD1. V gave up 3 bases and J gave up 0 bases; unmatched junction bases: 10. The CDR3 has 18 residues. The V gene's germline CDR1 is SGHRS and CDR2 YFSETQ. CDR3 DNA sequence: TGCGCCAGCAGCTCTACAGGGGGTGGTTTGGCGAACACCGGGGAGCTGTTTTTT. It yields the protein CASSSTGGGLANTGELFF.

V and J are TRBV4-3 and TRBJ2-1; 9 bases are a match to TRBD2. Losses at the gene ends were 4 bases for V and 1 base for J; bases not matched to a gene: 5. Per germline, CDR1 LGHNA and CDR2 YSLEER. This CDR3 is 16 amino acids long. CDR3 bases: TGCGCCAGCAGCCTCCATAGCGGGGGTTCCTACAATGAGCAGTTCTTC. This encodes CASSLHSGGSYNEQFF.

This clone has only a few counts. The gene calls are TRBV19 and TRBJ2-2; D may be TRBD2 (5 bases). The CDR3 contains 15 residues. Trimming cost V 5 bases and J 2 bases, with 12 bases left between them. Germline V CDR1 and CDR2: LNHDA, SQIVND (reference sequence). The CDR3 reads CASSRSGSNTGELFF. The DNA for the CDR3 is TGTGCCAGTAGTCGGTCGGGGAGTAACACCGGGGAGCTGTTTTTT. The entire variable domain, with the rest obtained from reference TRBV19 and TRBJ2-2, is as follows: DGGITQSPKYLFRKEGQNVTLSCEQNLNHDAMYWYRQDPGQGLRLIYYSQIVNDFQKGDIAEGYSVSREKKESFPLTVTSAQKNPTAFYLCASSRSGSNTGELFFGEGSRLTVL.

Note on this clone: Other DNA sequences of this sample code for an identical CDR3. V and J are TRBV3-1 (or the pseudogene TRBV3-2) and TRBJ1-1; a possible D gene is TRBD1 (6 bases). The V and J ends lost 6 bases and 0 bases respectively, with 11 bases between them. The CDR3 has 14 residues. Germline CDR1 LGHDT, CDR2 YNNKEL (reference sequence). The CDR3 coding sequence is TGTGCCAGCAGTCCCGGGACATTGAACACTGAAGCTTTCTTT. Amino acids: CASSPGTLNTEAFF.

This rearrangement joins TRBV5-1 to TRBJ2-7; TRBD2 matches 7 bases. J was trimmed by 6 bases and V by 0 bases; bases with no gene match: 12. Germline V lookup: CDR1 SGHRS, CDR2 YFSETQ. The CDR3 runs 16 residues. CDR3 in amino acids: CASSLVSAGSIGEQYF. CDR3 sequence (DNA): TGCGCCAGCAGCTTGGTTTCAGCGGGGTCCATCGGCGAGCAGTACTTC.

The V gene is TRBV5-1, the J gene TRBJ2-7; 7 bases fit TRBD1. Germline V gene data show CDR1 as SGHRS and CDR2 as YFSETQ. CDR3 length: 13 residues. V gave up 0 bases and J gave up 7 bases; unmatched junction bases: 4. The chain's CDR3 is CASSLAVRGEQYF. The CDR3, as DNA: TGCGCCAGCAGCTTGGCTGTCAGGGGGGAGCAGTACTTC.

This clone was detected only a few times. The genes are TRBV5-4 and TRBJ2-7; D is unresolved. The germline gives CDR1 SGHNT, CDR2 YYREEE (reference sequence). CDR3 size: 14 residues. The V and J ends lost 0 bases and 0 bases respectively, with 7 bases between them. CDR3 coding DNA: TGTGCCAGCAGCTTGGGTACTCACTCCTACGAGCAGTACTTC. This encodes CASSLGTHSYEQYF.

The J gene is TRBJ2-3, the V gene TRBV2; 11 bases are a match to TRBD2. The CDR3 has 15 residues. J lost 7 bases, V lost 3 bases, and 6 bases had no gene match. Germline loops: CDR1 SNHLY, CDR2 FYNNEI. The DNA of the CDR3 is TGTGCCAGCAGTGAGTCTAGCGGGGGGATGAATACGCAGTATTTT. As protein: CASSESSGGMNTQYF.

The rearrangement joins TRBV2 to TRBJ2-4, with D maybe TRBD2 (6 bases). CDR3 size: 14 residues. Germline CDR1 reads SNHLY; CDR2 reads FYNNEI. In DNA, the CDR3 is TGTGCTGCCGTGGGACTCATAGCCAAAAACATTCAGTACTTC. Its translation is CAAVGLIAKNIQYF.

This chain connects TRBV6-2 or TRBV6-3 to TRBJ2-7, with a possible D match to TRBD2 (6 bases). V lost 0 bases, J lost 4 bases, and 13 bases lay in between. Germline V gene lookup returns CDR1 MNHEY and CDR2 SVGEGT. The CDR3 is 15 residues long. This chain's CDR3 is CASSYSTSFHYEQYF. CDR3 DNA: TGTGCCAGCAGTTACTCGACTAGTTTCCATTACGAGCAGTACTTC.

A few counts support this clone. The rearrangement uses TRBV27 and TRBJ2-7; TRBD2 might be the D (6 bases). CDR3 length equals 14 residues. Germline-derived CDR1 and CDR2 are MNHEY and SMNVEV (reference sequence). Deletions cut 6 bases from V and 1 base from J, with 13 bases between. The CDR3 sequence: CASRKNRGSYEQYF. The CDR3 DNA reads TGTGCCAGCAGAAAAAACCGGGGGTCCTACGAGCAGTACTTC.